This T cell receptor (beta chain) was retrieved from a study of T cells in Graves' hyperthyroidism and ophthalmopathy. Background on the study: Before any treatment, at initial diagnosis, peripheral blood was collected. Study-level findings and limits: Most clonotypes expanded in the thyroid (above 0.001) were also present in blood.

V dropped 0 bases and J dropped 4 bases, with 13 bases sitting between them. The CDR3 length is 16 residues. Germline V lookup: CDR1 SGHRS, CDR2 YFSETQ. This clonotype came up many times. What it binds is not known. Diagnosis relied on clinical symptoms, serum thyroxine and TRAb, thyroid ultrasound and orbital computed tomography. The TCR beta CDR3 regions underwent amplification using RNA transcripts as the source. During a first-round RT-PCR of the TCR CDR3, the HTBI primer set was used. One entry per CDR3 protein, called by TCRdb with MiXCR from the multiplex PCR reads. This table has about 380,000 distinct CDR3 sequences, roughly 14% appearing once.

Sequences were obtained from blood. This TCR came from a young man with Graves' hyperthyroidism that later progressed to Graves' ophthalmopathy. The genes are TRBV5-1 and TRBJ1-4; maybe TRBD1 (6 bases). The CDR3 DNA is TGCGCCAGCAGCTTGGATTCGGGGGCAATTAATGAAAAACTGTTTTTT. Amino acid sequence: CASSLDSGAINEKLFF. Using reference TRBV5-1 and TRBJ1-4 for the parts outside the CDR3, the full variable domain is KAGVTQTPRYLIKTRGQQVTLSCSPISGHRSVSWYQQTPGQGLQFLFEYFSETQRNKGNFPGRFSGRQFSNSRSEMNVSTLELGDSALYLCASSLDSGAINEKLFFGSGTQLSVL.